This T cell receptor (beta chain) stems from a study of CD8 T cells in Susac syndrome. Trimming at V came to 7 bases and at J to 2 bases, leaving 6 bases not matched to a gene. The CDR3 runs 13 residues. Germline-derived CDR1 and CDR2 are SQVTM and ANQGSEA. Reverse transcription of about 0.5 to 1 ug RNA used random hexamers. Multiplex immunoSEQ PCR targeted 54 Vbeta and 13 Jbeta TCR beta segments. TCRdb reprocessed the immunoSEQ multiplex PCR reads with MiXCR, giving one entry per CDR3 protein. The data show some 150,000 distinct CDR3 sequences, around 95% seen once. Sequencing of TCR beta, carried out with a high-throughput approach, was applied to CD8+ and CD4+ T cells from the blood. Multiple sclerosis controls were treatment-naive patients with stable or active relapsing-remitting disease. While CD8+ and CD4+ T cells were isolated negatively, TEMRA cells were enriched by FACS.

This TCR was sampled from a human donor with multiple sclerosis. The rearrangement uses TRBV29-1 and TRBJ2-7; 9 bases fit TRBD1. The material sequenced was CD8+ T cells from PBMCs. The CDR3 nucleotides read TGCAGCGGCCGGGACAGGGAGACCTACGAGCAGTACTTC. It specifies CSGRDRETYEQYF.